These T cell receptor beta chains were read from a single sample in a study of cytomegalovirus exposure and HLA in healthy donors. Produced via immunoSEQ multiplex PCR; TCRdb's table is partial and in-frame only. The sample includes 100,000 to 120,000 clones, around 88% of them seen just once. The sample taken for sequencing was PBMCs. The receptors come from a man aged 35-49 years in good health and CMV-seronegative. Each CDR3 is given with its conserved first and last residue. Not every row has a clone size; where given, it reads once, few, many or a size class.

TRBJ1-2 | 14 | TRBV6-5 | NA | CASSHTTGDGGYTF
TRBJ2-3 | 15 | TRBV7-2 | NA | CASSLVARRTDTQYF
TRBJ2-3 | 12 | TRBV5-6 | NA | CASSPRVDTQYF
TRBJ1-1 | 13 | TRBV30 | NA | CAWGLLRNTEAFF
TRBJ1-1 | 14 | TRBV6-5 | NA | CASSYSNRVGEAFF
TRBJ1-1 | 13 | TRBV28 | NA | CASSRQGWTEAFF
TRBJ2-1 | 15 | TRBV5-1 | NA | CASSLDASSYNEQFF
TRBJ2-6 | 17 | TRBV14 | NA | CASSQVGRGPGANVLTF
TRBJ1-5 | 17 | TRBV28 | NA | CASSQLDRAESNQPQHF
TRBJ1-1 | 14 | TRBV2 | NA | CASSVLSTSGSAFF
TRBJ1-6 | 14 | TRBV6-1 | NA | CASSEEGLDSPLHF
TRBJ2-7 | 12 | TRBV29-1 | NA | CSVDRGGDEQYF
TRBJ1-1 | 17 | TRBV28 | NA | CASSLWLAGAENSEAFF
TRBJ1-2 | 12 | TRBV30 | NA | CAWRVGSYGYTF
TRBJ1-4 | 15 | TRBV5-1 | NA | CASSLQGASNEKLFF
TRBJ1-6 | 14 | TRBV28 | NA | CASSTGTDNSPLHF
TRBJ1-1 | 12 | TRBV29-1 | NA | CSVRTVSSEAFF
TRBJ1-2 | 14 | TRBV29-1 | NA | CSVAPRDRYYGYTF
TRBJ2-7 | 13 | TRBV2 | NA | CASIAEGDRGQYF
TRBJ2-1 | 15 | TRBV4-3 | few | CASSQELLQYNEQFF
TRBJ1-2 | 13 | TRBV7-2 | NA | CASSLEDRTGYTF
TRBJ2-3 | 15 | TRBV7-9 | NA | CASSLLQASTDTQYF
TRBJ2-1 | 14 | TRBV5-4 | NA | CASSREETYNEQFF
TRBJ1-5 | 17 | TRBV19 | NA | CASSPTYRVDSNQPQHF
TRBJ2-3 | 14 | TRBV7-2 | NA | CASSLEQGTDTQYF
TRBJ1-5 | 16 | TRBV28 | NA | CASSFTQGQGNQPQHF
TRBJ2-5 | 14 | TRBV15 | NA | CATSTRTGGETQYF
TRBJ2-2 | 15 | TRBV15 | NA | CATRMGQGLTGELFF
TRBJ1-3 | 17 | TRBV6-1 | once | CASSDGDRLYSGNTIYF
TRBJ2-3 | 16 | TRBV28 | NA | CASSLRADYDTDTQYF
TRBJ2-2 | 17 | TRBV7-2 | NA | CASSLAPGQGITGELFF
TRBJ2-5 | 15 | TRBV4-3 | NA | CASSPRTGEQETQYF
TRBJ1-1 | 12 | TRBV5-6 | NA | CASSLGVTEAFF
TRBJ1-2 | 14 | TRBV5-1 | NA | CASSLVLRQNGYTF
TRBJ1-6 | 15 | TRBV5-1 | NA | CASSLEGDRDSPLHF
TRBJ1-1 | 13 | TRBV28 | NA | CASSFTGGTEAFF
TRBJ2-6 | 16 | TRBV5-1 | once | CASRGDRESGANVLTF
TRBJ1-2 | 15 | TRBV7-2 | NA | CASSAPRAGNYGYTF
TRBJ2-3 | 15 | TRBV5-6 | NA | CASSLGQPVTDTQYF
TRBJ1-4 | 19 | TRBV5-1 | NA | CASSSGLVLPEGQNEKLFF
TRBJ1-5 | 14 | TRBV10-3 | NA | CAISQGIGNQPQHF
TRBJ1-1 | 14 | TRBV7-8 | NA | CASSLRQGNTEAFF
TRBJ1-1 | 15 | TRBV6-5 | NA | CASSSPSRQGEEAFF
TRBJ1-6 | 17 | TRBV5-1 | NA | CASSVYGTVRSGSPLHF
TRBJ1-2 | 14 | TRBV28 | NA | CASSSATALYGYTF
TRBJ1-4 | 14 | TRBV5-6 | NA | CASSLGTGDEKLFF
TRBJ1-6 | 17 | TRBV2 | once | CASSGPGGGQSNSPLHF
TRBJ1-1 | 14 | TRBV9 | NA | CASSVGHRNTEAFF